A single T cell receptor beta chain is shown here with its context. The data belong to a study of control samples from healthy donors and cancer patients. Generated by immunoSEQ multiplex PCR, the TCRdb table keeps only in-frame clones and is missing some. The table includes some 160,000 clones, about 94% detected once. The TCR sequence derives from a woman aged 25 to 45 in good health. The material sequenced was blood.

The CDR3 region is CASSPLGGQESSPNYGYTF. The CDR3 nucleotides read TGTGCCAGCTCACCCCTCGGCGGACAGGAGAGCTCCCCTAACTATGGCTACACCTTC. The chain recombines TRBV18 with TRBJ1-2, with TRBD1 matching over 7 bases. After removal of 3 bases from V and 0 bases from J, the junction contained 16 bases not matched to a gene. The CDR3 contains 19 residues. Germline CDR1 reads KGHSH; CDR2 reads LQKENI.